This is a list of T cell receptor beta chains from one sample in a study of OX40 agonist ivuxolimab in advanced cancers. Repertoires were generated with immunoSEQ multiplex PCR, while TCRdb's copy carries only in-frame clones and drops some. The sample yields 80,000 to 95,000 clones, around 90% seen once. Material: CD4+ or CD8+ T cells sorted from blood, obtained in a trial of the OX40 agonist ivuxolimab. The receptors originated from an adult with an advanced solid tumor such as melanoma, head and neck, liver or kidney cancer. CDR3s leave out the opening cysteine and the closing phenylalanine or tryptophan. Clone size is given for some rows only: seen once, a few or many times, or a class if the clone is expanded.

cdr3_aa	v_call	j_call	clone_size
ASRTDSNQPQH	TRBV28	TRBJ1-5	.
ASSLAGVSSGVAYEQY	TRBV5-1	TRBJ2-7	.
ASSLTQLTSETQY	TRBV5-1	TRBJ2-5	.
ASSLDGQGRSPLH	TRBV5-1	TRBJ1-6	.
ASSLEAGRWNTEAF	TRBV5-5	TRBJ1-1	.
AWSFSGGAKNIQY	TRBV30	TRBJ2-4	.
ASSSAGTGVGQPQH	TRBV5-5	TRBJ1-5	.
ASIGLAHEQF	TRBV7-9	TRBJ2-1	once
ASLRGTGELF	TRBV19	TRBJ2-2	.
ASSSRVSNQPQH	TRBV27	TRBJ1-5	.
ASSRGPQETQY	TRBV11-2	TRBJ2-5	.
SVGQGDQPQH	TRBV29-1	TRBJ1-5	.
ASSLGGMGGKLF	TRBV7-8	TRBJ1-4	once
ASSEQRGYGTEAF	TRBV6-1	TRBJ1-1	.
ASSQDYAPPYNEQF	TRBV4-3	TRBJ2-1	.
ASSLAISNTEAF	TRBV7-2	TRBJ1-1	once
ASLKQAPGYT	TRBV28	TRBJ1-2	.
ASSPSPGLQDYGELF	TRBV18	TRBJ2-2	.
ASSWSGGGNTGELF	TRBV7-6	TRBJ2-2	.
ASRSEISSGWV	TRBV6-5	TRBJ2-1	.
AWSRGRGGDEAF	TRBV30	TRBJ1-1	.
ASSLEVGEQY	TRBV5-1	TRBJ2-7	.
ASVSGGAGTGELF	TRBV27	TRBJ2-2	.
ASSNTLAGAAGPEQF	TRBV27	TRBJ2-1	.
ASSLGAAIATEAF	TRBV5-1	TRBJ1-1	.
ASSLYVGNTIY	TRBV7-9	TRBJ1-3	.
AWSQGLQGQETQY	TRBV30	TRBJ2-5	.
ATSSGPGDTQY	TRBV15	TRBJ2-3	few
ASSPRGGEQF	TRBV18	TRBJ2-1	.
ASSPRGQGTTEAF	TRBV5-1	TRBJ1-1	.
ASSEAGIGVGEQY	TRBV6-1	TRBJ2-7	once
ASSLTGGTNEKLF	TRBV7-9	TRBJ1-4	.
SADKSNTEAF	TRBV29-1	TRBJ1-1	.
ASSEQAGGDYEQF	TRBV10-2	TRBJ2-1	.
ASSLGAAGGDTQY	TRBV5-1	TRBJ2-3	once
ASSQGPSGGAETQY	TRBV4-3	TRBJ2-5	.
SVEDRGLTSYEQY	TRBV29-1	TRBJ2-7	once